The clone carrying this TCR beta chain was seen a few times. Its antigen is unknown. One end of the junction fails to match germline, which may point to a read error. This sample was included in a study of long-term antiretroviral therapy in people with HIV. Notes on the study in general: The study collected blood between the mid-2000s and the late 2010s, possibly under older ART regimens.

The authors ran the immunoSEQ assay, v3.0, at survey level. Generated by immunoSEQ multiplex PCR, the TCRdb table keeps only in-frame clones and is missing some. The table has tens of thousands of clones, approximately 96% seen once. Sequences were derived from unsorted PBMCs, sampled 6.6 years after starting antiretroviral therapy. The sequence came from a man under 40 with HIV.

The CDR3 DNA sequence: TGCGCCAGCAGGAGGGATGCCGGGCACCTTTTC. Translating gives CASRRDAGHLF. J is TRBJ2-7 and V is TRBV10-1; D may be TRBD2 (5 bases). Germline assignment: CDR1 WNHNN and CDR2 SYGVQD (reference sequence). The CDR3 extends over 11 amino acids.